The 27 T cell receptor beta chains in this list originate from one sample, sequenced in a study of pediatric ulcerative colitis. TCRdb's table, derived via immunoSEQ multiplex PCR, lists solely in-frame clones and lacks some. In the table there are tens of thousands of clones, roughly 73% of which are singletons. The rectum was sampled with one to two pinch biopsies at colonoscopy. The sample consisted of gut tissue. These receptors came from a boy between 10 and 17 years old with moderate ulcerative colitis.

The gene calls are TRBV5-4 and TRBJ2-7; D is uncertain. The V end was cut by 0 bases, the J end by 7 bases, with 11 bases between. This CDR3 is 13 amino acids long. Germline V gene lookup returns CDR1 SGHNT and CDR2 YYREEE (reference sequence). In DNA, the CDR3 is TGTGCCAGCAGCTTGGCGGCCGAACGGGAGCAGTACTTC. Protein sequence: CASSLAAEREQYF.

The chain employs TRBV19 and TRBJ1-2; D is undetermined. Germline V CDR1 and CDR2: LNHDA, SQIVND (reference sequence). Trimming pared 5 bases from V and 7 bases from J, leaving 20 bases between. This CDR3 contains 15 residues. Here the CDR3 reads CASSPGVERGAGYTF. The CDR3 nucleotides are TGTGCCAGTAGTCCTGGGGTTGAGCGTGGCGCTGGCTACACCTTC.

This clone appeared a single time. J is TRBJ2-3 and V is TRBV7-3; D is unclear. CDR1 is SGHTA, CDR2 FQGTGA, per germline. V lost 4 bases and J lost 5, with 13 bases in between. The CDR3 runs 14 residues. The CDR3 sequence is CASSSSVVLDTQYF. The CDR3 DNA reads as TGTGCCAGCAGCTCTTCAGTAGTATTAGATACGCAGTATTTT.

V is TRBV10-3 and J is TRBJ2-2; the D is unclear. This CDR3 spans 16 amino acids. The germline CDR1 and CDR2 sequences are ENHRY and SYGVKD. Trimming took off 2 bases at V and 4 bases at J, with 14 bases between the two ends. CDR3 region: CAISERMADFTGELFF. The CDR3 coding sequence is TGTGCCATCAGTGAGAGAATGGCGGATTTCACCGGGGAGCTGTTTTTT.

The chain carries TRBV5-1 and TRBJ2-5; 8 nucleotides line up with TRBD1. After removal of 4 bases from V and 3 bases from J, the junction contained 5 bases not matched to a gene. The CDR3 has 14 residues. Germline V gives CDR1 SGHRS, CDR2 YFSETQ. The DNA for the CDR3 is TGCGCCAGCAGCGAGGGACAGGCCGAAGAGACCCAGTACTTC. Its translation: CASSEGQAEETQYF.

V is TRBV5-4 and J is TRBJ2-6; D not certain. The germline V and J ends were trimmed by 4 bases and 0 bases, with 8 bases remaining between them. The CDR3 covers 15 residues. The germline CDR1 and CDR2 sequences are SGHNT and YYREEE (reference sequence). DNA of the CDR3: TGTGCCAGCAGCGACCAGAGCTCTGGGGCCAACGTCCTGACTTTC. The encoded protein is CASSDQSSGANVLTF.

This clone was seen a single time. The V call is TRBV7-2, the J call TRBJ1-3; no reliable D call. This CDR3 region has 13 residues. Trimming removed 1 base at V and 4 bases at J, with 5 bases between. Germline CDR1 is SGHTA and CDR2 is FQGNSA. Here the CDR3 reads CASSLEGGNTIYF. The CDR3 nucleotides read TGTGCCAGCAGCTTAGAAGGGGGAAACACCATATATTTT.

V usage is TRBV18 and J usage is TRBJ2-1; TRBD1 agrees at 8 bases. Trimming cost V 3 bases and J 5 bases; bases outside gene matches: 12. The CDR3 runs to 17 residues. Germline V gene lookup returns CDR1 KGHSH and CDR2 LQKENI. CDR3 in amino acids: CASSPYSGTGNNNEQFF. The DNA for the CDR3 is TGTGCCAGCTCACCGTACTCCGGGACAGGAAACAACAATGAGCAGTTCTTC.

The CDR3 DNA sequence: TGTGCCAGCAGCTTGTTCGGTGGCAATCAGCCCCAGCATTTT. It encodes CASSLFGGNQPQHF. The chain joins TRBV5-4 to TRBJ1-5; no clear D. Germline CDR1 and CDR2: SGHNT and YYREEE (reference sequence). V lost 1 base to trimming and J lost 2 bases, with 7 bases between them. The CDR3 runs to 14 residues. The variable domain in full, completed from reference TRBV5-4 and TRBJ1-5, reads ETGVTQSPTHLIKTRGQQVTLRCSSQSGHNTVSWYQQALGQGPQFIFQYYREEENGRGNFPPRFSGLQFPNYSSELNVNALELDDSALYLCASSLFGGNQPQHFGDGTRLSIL.

This clone was counted only a few times. Relative to the germline gene, one junction end is altered; a read error may explain this. The chain employs TRBV19 and TRBJ2-7; D uncertain. Germline V CDR1 and CDR2: LNHDA, SQIVND (reference sequence). The CDR3 totals 14 residues. CDR3 nucleotides: TGTGCCAGTAGTACCCAGCGAGACTCCCACGAGCAGTACTTC. Translated: CASSTQRDSHEQYF.

This clone occurred once. The chain couples TRBV5-1 to TRBJ1-2; D is possibly TRBD1 (6 bases). Germline CDR1 is SGHRS and CDR2 is YFSETQ. V dropped 2 bases and J dropped 6 bases, with 17 bases sitting between them. The CDR3 consists of 15 residues. The CDR3 protein is CASSFNPGAQNGYTF. The CDR3 nucleotides read TGCGCCAGCAGCTTCAATCCGGGGGCGCAAAATGGCTACACCTTC.

This sequence joins TRBV2 and TRBJ2-1, with TRBD2 identical over 14 bases. CDR3 length: 18 residues. Trimming cost V 0 bases and J 8 bases; bases outside gene matches: 9. CDR1 and CDR2 from the germline V gene are SNHLY and FYNNEI. CDR3 protein: CASSEAWRLAGGTDEQFF. The CDR3 region has the DNA TGTGCCAGCAGTGAAGCTTGGAGACTAGCGGGAGGGACGGATGAGCAGTTCTTC.

This chain links TRBV21-1 with TRBJ1-6; TRBD1 is the table's D call, not checked against the DNA. TRBV21-1 represents a pseudogene. CDR3 size: 16 residues. Here the CDR3 reads CASSEGPTGENSPLHF. The CDR3 DNA reads TGTGCCAGCAGCGAAGGCCCGACAGGGGAGAATTCACCCCTCCACTTT.

The J gene is TRBJ2-5, the V gene TRBV20-1; D is possibly TRBD2 (5 bases). Germline CDR1 reads DFQATT; CDR2 reads SNEGSKA (reference sequence). Between the trimmed V and J ends, which lost 0 bases and 7 bases, there was a span of 6 bases. The CDR3 consists of 11 residues. CDR3 sequence reads: CSAREAGTQYF. Here the CDR3 DNA reads TGCAGTGCTAGAGAGGCGGGGACCCAGTACTTC.

This clone turned up a few times. This sequence joins TRBV13 and TRBJ2-7; 8 nucleotides line up with TRBD2. Looked up from germline, CDR1 is PRHDT and CDR2 is FYEKMQ (reference sequence). The CDR3 totals 13 residues. J lost 6 bases, V lost 5 bases, and 6 bases had no gene match. The CDR3 sequence is CASSPGTRGEQYF. The CDR3 bases are TGTGCCAGCAGCCCCGGGACTAGGGGCGAGCAGTACTTC.

This clone occurred a few times. The CDR3 DNA sequence: TGCGCCAGCAGCTTGGCCCCCGGGACTAGCGGGAGAAATTCGCGCCTTTACGAGCAGTACTTC. Translated: CASSLAPGTSGRNSRLYEQYF. This chain links TRBV5-1 with TRBJ2-7; 14 bases are a match to TRBD2. This CDR3 has 21 amino acids. The V gene's germline CDR1 is SGHRS and CDR2 YFSETQ. V dropped 0 bases and J dropped 4; count of bases not matched to a gene: 18.

The chain combines TRBV12-2 with TRBJ2-2; the table's TRBD1 call for D was not verified on the DNA. TRBV12-2 is classified as a pseudogene. This CDR3 has 15 amino acids. The CDR3 is CASRFLTGNTGELFF. CDR3 sequence (DNA): TGTGCAAGTCGCTTTTTGACAGGGAACACCGGGGAGCTGTTTTTT.

This CDR3 is CSVFQQGPETQYF. As DNA, the CDR3 is TGCAGCGTCTTCCAACAGGGGCCGGAGACCCAGTACTTC. The V gene is TRBV29-1, the J gene TRBJ2-5; 7 bases are shared with TRBD1. V lost 6 bases and J lost 5; bases outside the gene matches: 9. The germline CDR1 and CDR2 sequences are SQVTM and ANQGSEA. The CDR3 has 13 residues.

This chain joins TRBV7-8 and TRBJ2-5; 11 bases map to TRBD2. The CDR3 sequence is 18 residues long. Germline V lookup: CDR1 SGHVS, CDR2 FQNEAQ. The junction had 12 bases not matched to a gene; V was cut back by 5 bases and J by 1 base. CDR3 DNA: TGTGCCAGCAGCGAGAGACTAGCGGGGCTCCCGTTCCAAGAGACCCAGTACTTC. It translates to CASSERLAGLPFQETQYF.

This sequence joins TRBV5-1 and TRBJ2-5, with D possibly being TRBD1 or TRBD2 (5 bases each). The germline gives CDR1 SGHRS, CDR2 YFSETQ. This CDR3 is built from 14 residues. The V end lost 7 bases, the J end lost 2 bases, and 15 bases lay between the germline ends. The CDR3, as DNA: TGCGCCAGCTCCGGATACGGGGCTCAAGAGACCCAGTACTTC. This codes for CASSGYGAQETQYF.

The rearrangement links TRBV28 to TRBJ2-1, with 9 bases that match TRBD1. Per the germline V gene, CDR1 is MDHEN and CDR2 is SYDVKM. V gave up 5 bases and J gave up 0 bases; unmatched junction bases: 8. The length of the CDR3 is 17 residues. CDR3 region: CASSPRDRESSYNEQFF. In DNA, the CDR3 is TGTGCCAGCAGTCCGCGGGACAGGGAGAGCTCCTACAATGAGCAGTTCTTC.

This chain uses TRBV4-3 with TRBJ1-6; possible D gene TRBD1, 5 bases. Germline lookup yields CDR1 LGHNA and CDR2 YSLEER. The CDR3 runs 15 residues. Trimming cost V 1 base and J 7 bases, with 11 bases left between them. The CDR3: CASSQGLRQNSPLHF. The CDR3 nucleotides read TGCGCCAGCAGCCAAGGACTGCGACAGAATTCACCCCTCCACTTT.

The rearrangement links TRBV23-1 to TRBJ1-5; no definite D call. TRBV23-1 is placed among ORFs of uncertain function. The CDR3 covers 14 residues. The V end was cut by 0 bases, the J end by 6 bases, with 9 bases between. The CDR3 sequence is CASSQSKVGQPQHF. Here the CDR3 DNA reads TGCGCCAGCAGTCAATCGAAGGTTGGTCAGCCCCAGCATTTT.

This chain joins TRBV5-1 and TRBJ1-4; 7 nucleotides agree with TRBD1. Germline lookup yields CDR1 SGHRS and CDR2 YFSETQ. The CDR3 is 15 amino acids. Unmatched junction bases numbered 10, after V lost 4 bases and J lost 7 bases. The CDR3 is CASSGDETGFEKLFF. The DNA for the CDR3 is TGCGCCAGCAGCGGGGATGAGACAGGGTTTGAAAAACTGTTTTTT.

The rearrangement uses TRBV7-8 and TRBJ2-7; 9 bases align to TRBD1. Losses at the gene ends were 5 bases for V and 3 bases for J; bases not matched to a gene: 11. Germline lookup yields CDR1 SGHVS and CDR2 FQNEAQ. The CDR3 covers 16 residues. The CDR3, as DNA: TGTGCCAGCAGCCGGGGGACAGGGATAATGGTCTACGAGCAGTACTTC. Protein: CASSRGTGIMVYEQYF.

The J gene is TRBJ1-5, the V gene TRBV6-5; D is unclear. In germline, CDR1 is MNHEY, CDR2 SVGAGI. Trimming took 0 bases from V and 3 from J, leaving 6 bases between them. This CDR3 region has 14 residues. The CDR3 DNA is TGTGCCAGCAGTTACTCCACGTTCAATCAGCCCCAGCATTTT. Translated, it gives CASSYSTFNQPQHF.

This clone occurred a few times. V and J are TRBV11-3 and TRBJ2-7; D is unclear. Trimming removed 4 bases at V and 4 bases at J, with 5 bases between. The CDR3 consists of 11 residues. Germline CDR1 and CDR2: SGHNT and YENEEA. In DNA, the CDR3 is TGTGCCAGCAGCTCCCTATACGAGCAGTACTTC. It encodes CASSSLYEQYF.